These 32 T cell receptor beta chains share one sample of origin, sequenced in a study of T cell responses to AZD1222 COVID-19 vaccine. Measured with immunoSEQ multiplex PCR; TCRdb has only the in-frame clones, and not every one. Of just over 80,000 clones detected, approximately 90% appear once; the ten largest clones hold over 5.5%. Sample: peripheral blood, taken on day 0 of AZD1222 vaccination. Receptor source: an adult in good health.

The genes are TRBV6-5 and TRBJ2-6; weak D call: TRBD2 (5 bases). CDR1 and CDR2 (germline): MNHEY, SVGAGI. This CDR3 region has 13 residues. V was shortened by 6 bases and J by 8 bases, with 11 bases between the two germline ends. This CDR3 reads CASSRGSSNVLTF. DNA for the CDR3: TGTGCCAGCAGCCGAGGGTCCTCCAACGTCCTGACTTTC.

This clone was observed a single time. This sequence joins TRBV4-1 and TRBJ1-5; D unclear. CDR3 length equals 13 residues. V was cut by 0 bases and J by 6 bases, with 6 bases left in between. Germline CDR1 and CDR2: MGHRA and YSYEKL. CDR3 DNA: TGCGCCAGCAGCCAAGAAGGAATTCAGCCCCAGCATTTT. Its protein product is CASSQEGIQPQHF.

The chain combines TRBV4-1 with TRBJ1-6; D remains unclear. V lost 1 base and J lost 0, with 10 bases in between. Germline CDR1 is MGHRA and CDR2 is YSYEKL. The CDR3 runs 17 residues. CDR3: CASSQVSIRSYNSPLHF. The CDR3 DNA is TGCGCCAGCAGCCAAGTTAGCATCCGCTCCTATAATTCACCCCTCCACTTT.

The chain uses TRBV19 and TRBJ1-2, with 10 positions matching TRBD1. In germline, CDR1 is LNHDA, CDR2 SQIVND (reference sequence). V gave up 3 bases and J gave up 5 bases; unmatched junction bases: 9. CDR3 size: 16 residues. CDR3 coding DNA: TGTGCCAGTAGTATTTTGGGTGGACAGGGGGTGTATGGCTACACCTTC. Its protein is CASSILGGQGVYGYTF.

This CDR3 is CASSQGRQVIYGYTF. The CDR3 DNA follows: TGTGCCAGCAGCCAGGGCCGACAGGTGATCTATGGCTACACCTTC. V and J are TRBV7-2 and TRBJ1-2; D possibly corresponds to TRBD1 (6 bases). The CDR3 length is 15 residues. V was pared by 5 bases and J by 4 bases, with 17 bases between. Germline CDR1 is SGHTA and CDR2 is FQGNSA.

This clone was seen a single time. This chain joins TRBV5-6 and TRBJ1-2; 7 nucleotides align to TRBD1. V was clipped by 2 bases and J by 5 bases; unmatched bases: 6. Germline CDR1 is SGHDT and CDR2 is YYEEEE. The CDR3 loop spans 14 amino acids. The CDR3 region has the DNA TGTGCCAGCAGCTTTGAACAGGGGAAATATGGCTACACCTTC. It translates to CASSFEQGKYGYTF.

The gene calls are TRBV2 and TRBJ2-1; TRBD2 agrees at 7 bases. The length of the CDR3 is 13 residues. CDR1 is SNHLY and CDR2 is FYNNEI in the germline V gene. V gave up 7 bases and J gave up 5 bases; unmatched junction bases: 5. In DNA, the CDR3 is TGTGCCAGCAAGACTAGCAGTCACAATGAGCAGTTCTTC. Its translation is CASKTSSHNEQFF. Full variable domain (outside the CDR3, taken from reference TRBV2 and TRBJ2-1): EPEVTQTPSHQVTQMGQEVILRCVPISNHLYFYWYRQILGQKVEFLVSFYNNEISEKSEIFDDQFSVERPDGSNFTLKIRSTKLEDSAMYFCASKTSSHNEQFFGPGTRLTVL.

This chain links TRBV2 with TRBJ1-2; D gene ambiguous. From germline, CDR1 is SNHLY and CDR2 FYNNEI. The CDR3 has 11 amino acids. V was cut by 4 bases and J by 4 bases, with 4 bases left in between. The CDR3 loop is CASSVGYGYTF. The CDR3 DNA follows: TGTGCCAGCAGTGTTGGCTATGGCTACACCTTC.

The V call is TRBV7-8, the J call TRBJ2-1; weak D call: TRBD2 (7 bases). Germline V gene data show CDR1 as SGHVS and CDR2 as FQNEAQ. This CDR3 comprises 15 residues. V shed 0 bases and J shed 6 bases, with 12 bases lying between them. The CDR3 DNA reads as TGTGCCAGCAGCTTAGCGGGGGGGCCTCTCAATGAGCAGTTCTTC. Its protein is CASSLAGGPLNEQFF.

The rearrangement uses TRBV30 and TRBJ2-7; 7 nucleotides agree with TRBD1. This CDR3 region has 13 residues. The germline V gene encodes CDR1 GTSNPN and CDR2 SVGIG (reference sequence). V trimming: 3 bases; J trimming: 6 bases; junction bases outside the gene matches: 8. The CDR3 spells CAWSPGQSSEQYF. Written as DNA, the CDR3 is TGTGCCTGGAGCCCGGGACAGTCCAGCGAGCAGTACTTC.

The chain employs TRBV7-9 and TRBJ1-2; weak D call: TRBD1 (5 bases). The CDR3 has 11 amino acids. V was trimmed by 6 bases and J by 7 bases, leaving 9 bases between them. CDR1 and CDR2 from the germline V gene are SEHNR and FQNEAQ (reference sequence). This chain's CDR3 is CASRQAGGYTF. The DNA of the CDR3 is TGTGCCAGCAGACAGGCGGGTGGCTACACCTTC.

The V call is TRBV5-1, the J call TRBJ2-7; 7 positions match TRBD1. The CDR3 is 14 amino acids. V shed 4 bases, J shed 6 bases, and the junction held 10 bases outside the gene matches. Germline values: CDR1 SGHRS, CDR2 YFSETQ. The CDR3 DNA sequence: TGCGCCAGCAGCATCGGACAGGTTCCTGGCGAGCAGTACTTC. Amino acid sequence: CASSIGQVPGEQYF.

The chain uses TRBV28 and TRBJ2-1, with D possibly matching TRBD1 (6 bases). Trimming pared 2 bases from V and 9 bases from J, leaving 17 bases between. The CDR3 consists of 15 residues. CDR1 and CDR2 from the germline V gene are MDHEN and SYDVKM. The CDR3: CASSLVSRGLGEQFF. The CDR3 nucleotides are TGTGCCAGCAGTTTAGTAAGCAGGGGTTTAGGTGAGCAGTTCTTC.

The table lists this clone with a count of one. J is TRBJ2-1 and V is TRBV7-2; D not resolved. Germline CDR1 SGHTA, CDR2 FQGNSA. Trimming removed 5 bases at V and 8 bases at J, with 16 bases between. The CDR3 spans 14 residues. The DNA of the CDR3 is TGTGCCAGCAGCCCAGACGGCGGCTGGTATGAGCAGTTCTTC. Amino acids: CASSPDGGWYEQFF.

The chain joins TRBV18 to TRBJ2-7; 8 bases line up with TRBD1. Germline values: CDR1 KGHSH, CDR2 LQKENI. V gave up 6 bases and J gave up 7 bases; unmatched junction bases: 14. This CDR3 is 15 amino acids long. The chain's CDR3 is CASSPVGAGGYEQYF. CDR3 DNA sequence: TGTGCCAGCTCCCCTGTGGGAGCAGGGGGCTATGAGCAGTACTTC.

The V and J genes are TRBV5-4 and TRBJ1-1; D gene ambiguous. Germline V gene lookup returns CDR1 SGHNT and CDR2 YYREEE (reference sequence). CDR3 length equals 13 residues. Trimming removed 4 bases at V and 1 base at J, with 8 bases between. CDR3 coding DNA: TGTGCCAGCAGCCCCACCCCGAACACTGAAGCTTTCTTT. Protein product: CASSPTPNTEAFF.

The chain employs TRBV13 and TRBJ1-1; D may be TRBD1 (6 bases). The V gene's germline CDR1 is PRHDT and CDR2 FYEKMQ (reference sequence). Trimming shortened V by 5 bases and J by 5 bases, and 12 bases separated the two germline ends. CDR3 size: 13 residues. The CDR3 region has the DNA TGTGCCAGCAGCGAACAGGGATTTACTGAAGCTTTCTTT. This codes for CASSEQGFTEAFF.

This chain uses TRBV7-6 with TRBJ1-4; no firm D call. Germline CDR1 SGHVS, CDR2 FNYEAQ. Trimming removed 1 base at V and 8 bases at J, with 11 bases between. The CDR3 consists of 14 residues. CDR3 DNA sequence: TGTGCCAGCAGCTTAGTGGCAGGATCGGAAAAACTGTTTTTT. Its protein is CASSLVAGSEKLFF.

This chain joins TRBV7-2 and TRBJ1-3; D is unresolved. V was shortened by 4 bases and J by 0 bases, with 10 bases between the two germline ends. The CDR3 loop spans 15 amino acids. Germline CDR1 is SGHTA and CDR2 is FQGNSA. CDR3 DNA sequence: TGTGCCAGCAGCTCTCCGGTGAGCTCTGGAAACACCATATATTTT. Translating gives CASSSPVSSGNTIYF. Combining the CDR3 with reference TRBV7-2 and TRBJ1-3 gives the whole variable domain GAGVSQSPSNKVTEKGKDVELRCDPISGHTALYWYRQSLGQGLEFLIYFQGNSAPDKSGLPSDRFSAERTGGSVSTLTIQRTQQEDSAVYLCASSSPVSSGNTIYFGEGSWLTVV.

The rearrangement joins TRBV27 to TRBJ2-7; D is undetermined. The germline gives CDR1 MNHEY, CDR2 SMNVEV (reference sequence). This CDR3 contains 15 residues. Trimming shortened V by 3 bases and J by 0 bases, and 12 bases separated the two germline ends. The CDR3 DNA reads as TGTGCCAGCAGTTTTGTCGAATCGAGCTCCTACGAGCAGTACTTC. It specifies CASSFVESSSYEQYF.

The chain employs TRBV18 and TRBJ2-7; 8 nucleotides line up with TRBD1. Trimming cost V 3 bases and J 5 bases; bases outside gene matches: 15. Germline V gives CDR1 KGHSH, CDR2 LQKENI. There are 17 residues in the CDR3. This CDR3 is CASSPYLAGGSFDEQYF. CDR3 coding DNA: TGTGCCAGCTCACCCTACTTAGCAGGGGGCAGCTTCGACGAGCAGTACTTC.

The V gene is TRBV24-1, the J gene TRBJ1-5, with D hard to call. Germline V gene data show CDR1 as KGHDR and CDR2 as SFDVKD. Trimming took off 3 bases at V and 5 bases at J, with 16 bases between the two ends. The CDR3 sequence is 16 residues long. The chain's CDR3 is CATSDLKFHRDQPQHF. The DNA of the CDR3 is TGTGCCACCAGTGATCTTAAGTTCCATCGGGATCAGCCCCAGCATTTT.

This clone was counted between two and nine times. Additional DNA sequences in this sample encode the identical CDR3. In DNA form, the CDR3 reads TGTGCCACCCGGAGCTCCTACAATGAGCAGTTCTTC. It yields the protein CATRSSYNEQFF. The chain links TRBV24-1 to TRBJ2-1; D gene ambiguous. With 9 bases removed from V and 0 bases from J, the gap between germline ends came to 5 bases. The CDR3 spans 12 residues. CDR1 KGHDR and CDR2 SFDVKD come from the germline V gene.

The rearrangement joins TRBV14 to TRBJ1-3; D gene ambiguous. Per germline, CDR1 SGHDN and CDR2 FVKESK. This CDR3 contains 13 residues. With 1 base removed from V and 4 bases from J, the gap between germline ends came to 5 bases. CDR3 amino acids: CASSQGRGNTIYF. CDR3 DNA: TGTGCCAGCAGCCAAGGTCGAGGAAACACCATATATTTT.

The chain recombines TRBV6-4 with TRBJ1-5; D is unclear. V was shortened by 3 bases and J by 1 base, with 4 bases between the two germline ends. The germline CDR1 and CDR2 sequences are MRHNA and SNTAGT. The CDR3 is 13 residues long. The CDR3 nucleotides are TGTGCCAGCAGTGAGGGGAGCAATCAGCCCCAGCATTTT. It encodes CASSEGSNQPQHF.

This chain joins TRBV7-8 and TRBJ2-5; no firm D call. V lost 2 bases and J 4 bases, leaving 5 bases between the germline ends. The CDR3 sequence is 12 residues long. Germline CDR1 SGHVS, CDR2 FQNEAQ. The CDR3 region has the DNA TGTGCCAGCAGCTTATATGGAGAGACCCAGTACTTC. Translation: CASSLYGETQYF.

The rearrangement uses TRBV15 and TRBJ2-2; D call uncertain. The CDR3 loop spans 17 amino acids. CDR1 is LNHNV, CDR2 YYDKDF, per germline (reference sequence). V shed 1 base and J shed 5 bases, with 17 bases lying between them. In nucleotides, the CDR3 is TGTGCCACCAGCAGAGGTAGAGCAAACCTTCAAACCGGGGAGCTGTTTTTT. Its protein product is CATSRGRANLQTGELFF.

The chain carries TRBV24-1 and TRBJ1-1; D is undetermined. This CDR3 spans 13 amino acids. V lost 3 bases and J 6 bases, leaving 10 bases between the germline ends. Germline CDR1 KGHDR, CDR2 SFDVKD. CDR3 in amino acids: CATSDPGTPEAFF. In DNA, the CDR3 is TGTGCCACCAGTGATCCGGGCACCCCTGAAGCTTTCTTT.

The chain recombines TRBV19 with TRBJ1-5, with TRBD1 identical over 11 bases. The CDR3 extends over 17 amino acids. The germline V gene encodes CDR1 LNHDA and CDR2 SQIVND (reference sequence). The J segment lost 7 bases and the V segment lost 5 bases, leaving 13 bases of the junction unmatched. As DNA, the CDR3 is TGTGCCAGTAGTGCGGACAGGGGGCGAGTCCGTTGGCAGCCCCAGCATTTT. Protein sequence: CASSADRGRVRWQPQHF.

The J gene is TRBJ2-2, the V gene TRBV27; 7 bases map to TRBD2. Germline V gives CDR1 MNHEY, CDR2 SMNVEV (reference sequence). The CDR3 length is 14 residues. The trim removed 2 bases at V and 5 bases at J, leaving 2 bases unmatched. The DNA of the CDR3 is TGTGCCAGCAGTTTAGGCGGGGGTACCGGGGAGCTGTTTTTT. This sequence encodes CASSLGGGTGELFF.

The rearrangement links TRBV4-3 to TRBJ1-6, with D maybe TRBD1 (6 bases). V gave up 0 bases and J gave up 10 bases, with 7 bases separating them. This CDR3 region has 13 residues. Germline CDR1 and CDR2: LGHNA and YSLEER. CDR3 loop: CASSQEGASPLHF. CDR3 coding DNA: TGCGCCAGCAGCCAAGAGGGGGCGTCACCCCTCCACTTT.

On this clone itself: Different DNA sequences within this sample yield the same CDR3. V usage is TRBV11-1 and J usage is TRBJ1-2, with D unclear. Trimming removed 0 bases at V and 7 bases at J, with 6 bases between. The CDR3 contains 12 residues. Germline loops: CDR1 SGHAT, CDR2 FQDESV (reference sequence). The DNA of the CDR3 is TGTGCCAGCAGCTTAGCCTCCGGTGGCTACACCTTC. Translating it yields CASSLASGGYTF.